The source of this T cell receptor beta chain is a study of blood T cell repertoires in COVID-19. At the level of the study: Spain, Italy and the United States supplied samples that represented acute and convalescent COVID-19. From T cells, B-cell-depleted T cells, or PBMCs came the material, which was cDNA or gDNA.

Per the original data handling: Reference gene primer amplification gave nucleated cell count estimates. Sequenced by immunoSEQ multiplex PCR; TCRdb stores in-frame clones only, minus some. The V and J calls and the clone size are those of that table, but D and trimming were determined from the DNA. The sample shows fewer than 110,000 clones, about 90% of them seen only once. The CDR3 runs to 15 residues. Germline V gene lookup returns CDR1 SGHTA and CDR2 FQGNSA. V was trimmed by 4 bases and J by 0 bases, leaving 12 bases between them. Specimen: peripheral blood. The clonotype comes from a woman in her twenties or thirties with acute or convalescent COVID-19. The genes are TRBV7-2 and TRBJ1-2, with D perhaps matching TRBD1 (6 bases). CDR3 residues: CASSSGQPANYGYTF. The CDR3 region has the DNA TGTGCCAGCAGCTCCGGACAGCCGGCTAACTATGGCTACACCTTC.